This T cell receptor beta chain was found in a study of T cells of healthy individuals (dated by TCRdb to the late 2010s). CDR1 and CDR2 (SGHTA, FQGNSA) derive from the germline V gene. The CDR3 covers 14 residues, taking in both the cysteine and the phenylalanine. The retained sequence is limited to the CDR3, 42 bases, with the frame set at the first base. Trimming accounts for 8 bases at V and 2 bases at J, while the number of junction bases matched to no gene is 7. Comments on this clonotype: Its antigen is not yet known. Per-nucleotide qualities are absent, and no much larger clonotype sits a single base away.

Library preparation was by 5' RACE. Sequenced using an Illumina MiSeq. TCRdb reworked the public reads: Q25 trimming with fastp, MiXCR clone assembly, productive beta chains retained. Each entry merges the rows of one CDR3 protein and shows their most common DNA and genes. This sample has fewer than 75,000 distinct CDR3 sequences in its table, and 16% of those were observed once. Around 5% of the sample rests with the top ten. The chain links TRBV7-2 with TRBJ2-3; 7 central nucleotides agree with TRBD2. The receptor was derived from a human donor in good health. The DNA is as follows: TGTGCCAGCGTGGAAGCGGGGTTCACAGATACGCAGTATTTT. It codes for CASVEAGFTDTQYF.